The rows below give T cell receptor beta chains drawn from one sample of a study of T cell responses to AZD1222 COVID-19 vaccine. Sequencing used immunoSEQ multiplex PCR; TCRdb keeps in-frame clones, though not all of them. The table includes about 150,000 clones, 80% to 95% detected once. The material sequenced was peripheral blood, taken on day 0 of AZD1222 vaccination. These receptors came from an adult in good health. CDR3s include the opening cysteine and the closing phenylalanine or tryptophan. A D gene is named only where the DNA matches it firmly. The size entry is marked missing in some rows and otherwise reads once, few, many or a size class.

j_gene	abundance	d_gene	v_gene	CDR3aa	CDR3nt
TRBJ2-1	.	TRBD2	TRBV18	CASSSSGSTNNEQFF	TGTGCCAGCTCTTCTAGCGGGAGCACGAACAATGAGCAGTTCTTC
TRBJ2-3	once	.	TRBV11-2	CASSDRQGSTDTQYF	TGTGCCAGCAGCGATCGGCAGGGTAGCACAGATACGCAGTATTTT
TRBJ1-1	once	.	TRBV5-1	CASSFEGSNTEAFF	TGCGCCAGCAGCTTCGAGGGTTCGAACACTGAAGCTTTCTTT
TRBJ1-1	.	.	TRBV6-2/TRBV6-3	CASSLLQGPNTEAFF	TGTGCCAGCAGCCTACTCCAGGGGCCGAACACTGAAGCTTTCTTT
TRBJ2-7	.	.	TRBV28	CASSLWGGPPYEQYF	TGTGCCAGCAGTTTATGGGGGGGGCCCCCCTACGAGCAGTACTTC
TRBJ1-3	.	.	TRBV21-1	CASSKATIDRARGNTIYF	TGTGCCAGCAGCAAAGCCACGATCGATAGGGCGAGGGGAAACACCATATATTTT
TRBJ2-1	.	.	TRBV28	CASRLGVGVYNEQFF	TGTGCCAGCAGGCTGGGGGTGGGGGTCTACAATGAGCAGTTCTTC
TRBJ1-2	once	TRBD1	TRBV10-2	CASSETDLTGGYGYTF	TGCGCCAGCAGTGAGACCGATCTTACAGGGGGCTATGGCTACACCTTC
TRBJ2-1	.	.	TRBV7-9	CASTRGGAPYNEQFF	TGTGCCAGCACCCGAGGGGGGGCTCCTTACAATGAGCAGTTCTTC
TRBJ1-5	many	.	TRBV12-3/TRBV12-4	CASSLGGQPQHF	TGTGCCAGCAGTTTGGGGGGCCAGCCCCAGCATTTT
TRBJ2-2	.	TRBD2	TRBV9	CASSRTTGLVPGELFF	TGTGCCAGCAGCAGAACCACGGGACTAGTCCCCGGGGAGCTGTTTTTT
TRBJ1-2	.	.	TRBV12-3/TRBV12-4	CASSRTLANGYTF	TGTGCCAGCTCCCGGACGCTGGCTAATGGCTACACCTTC
TRBJ2-7	.	.	TRBV6-5	CASSLQGVPYEQYF	TGTGCCAGCAGTTTACAGGGAGTCCCCTACGAGCAGTACTTC
TRBJ1-2	.	.	TRBV6-2/TRBV6-3	CASSRDRIDGYTF	TGTGCCAGCAGTAGAGACAGGATCGACGGCTACACCTTC
TRBJ1-4	.	.	TRBV2	CASSPVGTTNEKLFF	TGTGCCAGCAGTCCTGTGGGGACAACTAATGAAAAACTGTTTTTT
TRBJ1-3	.	.	TRBV19	CASTRTVHSVGNTIYF	TGTGCCAGTACCCGGACAGTCCACTCTGTCGGAAACACCATATATTTT